This paragraph reports one TCR beta chain. Deletions cut 0 bases from V and 6 bases from J, with 6 bases between. Germline CDR1 is LGHNA and CDR2 is YNFKEQ. This CDR3 is 13 amino acids long. Only in-frame clones appear in the TCRdb table, and some are missing; sequencing was by immunoSEQ multiplex PCR. This table has about 33,000 clones, approximately 74% appearing once. This sample was included in a study of STAT5B mutations in CD4+ large granular lymphocyte leukemia. The sequence was collected from a human donor in good health. This rearrangement joins TRBV4-2 to TRBJ2-1; D not certain. The specimen sequenced was CD4+ T cells from blood buffy coats. The CDR3 DNA reads TGTGCCAGCAGCCAAGAACAGACCAATGAGCAGTTCTTC. Translation: CASSQEQTNEQFF.